The source of this T cell receptor beta chain is a study of cytomegalovirus exposure and HLA in healthy donors. At the level of the study: An early release of data contained 75 million to 90 million unique TCRs, which came from HLA-typed donors. Study-wide results and limits: There were some V segments, including TRBV6-2 and TRBV6-3, excluded as indistinguishable. Association with HLA alleles at 0.05 false discovery rate was found for about 17,000 TCR beta sequences in a later analysis. Presence/absence analysis assumed near-uniform sequencing depth across donors.

Both 60 Vbeta primers and 13 Jbeta primers went into the PCR. The table came from immunoSEQ multiplex PCR; TCRdb's copy has only in-frame clones and leaves some out. Of under 200,000 clones in the sample, approximately 80% were seen once. Points on this clone: What it binds is unknown.

Germline CDR1 and CDR2: SGDLS and YYNGEE. The CDR3 sequence is 15 residues long. Trimming at V came to 3 bases and at J to 0 bases, leaving 3 bases not matched to a gene. This chain connects TRBV9 to TRBJ2-1; 7 nucleotides line up with TRBD1. The TCR comes from a man aged 55-75 years in good health and CMV-seronegative. Specimen: PBMCs. The CDR3 region is CASSATGSSYNEQFF. CDR3 sequence (DNA): TGTGCCAGCAGCGCGACAGGGAGCTCCTACAATGAGCAGTTCTTC.